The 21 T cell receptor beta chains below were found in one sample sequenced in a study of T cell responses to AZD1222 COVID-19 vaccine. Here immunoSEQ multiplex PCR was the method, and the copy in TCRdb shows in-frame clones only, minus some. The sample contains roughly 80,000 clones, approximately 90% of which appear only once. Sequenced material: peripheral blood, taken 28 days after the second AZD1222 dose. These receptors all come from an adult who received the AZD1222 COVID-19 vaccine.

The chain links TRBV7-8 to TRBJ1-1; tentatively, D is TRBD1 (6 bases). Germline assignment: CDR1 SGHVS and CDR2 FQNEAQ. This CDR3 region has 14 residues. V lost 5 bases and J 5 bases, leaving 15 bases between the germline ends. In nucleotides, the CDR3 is TGTGCCAGCAGCCTAGACAGGATCGGAACTGAAGCTTTCTTT. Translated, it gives CASSLDRIGTEAFF.

Here the CDR3 DNA reads TGCGCCAGCAGCTCCCTAGGGAACTATGGCTACACCTTC. It encodes CASSSLGNYGYTF. The V and J genes are TRBV5-1 and TRBJ1-2; D remains ambiguous. The CDR3 contains 13 residues. Trimming stripped 3 bases from V and 2 bases from J, with 8 bases between. Per germline, CDR1 SGHRS and CDR2 YFSETQ.

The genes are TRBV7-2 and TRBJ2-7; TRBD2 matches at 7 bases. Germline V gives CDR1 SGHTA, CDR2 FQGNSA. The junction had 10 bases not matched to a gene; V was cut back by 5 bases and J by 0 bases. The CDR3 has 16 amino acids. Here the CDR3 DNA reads TGTGCCAGCAGCCCTATGGGGGGGAGGCCCTCCTACGAGCAGTACTTC. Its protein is CASSPMGGRPSYEQYF.

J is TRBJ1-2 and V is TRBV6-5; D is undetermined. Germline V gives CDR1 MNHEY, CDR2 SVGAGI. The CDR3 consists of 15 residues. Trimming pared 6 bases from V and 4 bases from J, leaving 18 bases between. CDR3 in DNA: TGTGCCAGCAGGACTACAGCAAACTGGGGCTATGGCTACACCTTC. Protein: CASRTTANWGYGYTF.

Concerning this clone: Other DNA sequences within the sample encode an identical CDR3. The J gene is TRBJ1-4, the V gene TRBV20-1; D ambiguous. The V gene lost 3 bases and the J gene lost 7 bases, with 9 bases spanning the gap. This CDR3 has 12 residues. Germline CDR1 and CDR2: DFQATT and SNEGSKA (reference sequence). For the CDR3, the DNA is TGCAGTGCTAGTAGGCAGACTGAAAAACTGTTTTTT. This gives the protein CSASRQTEKLFF.

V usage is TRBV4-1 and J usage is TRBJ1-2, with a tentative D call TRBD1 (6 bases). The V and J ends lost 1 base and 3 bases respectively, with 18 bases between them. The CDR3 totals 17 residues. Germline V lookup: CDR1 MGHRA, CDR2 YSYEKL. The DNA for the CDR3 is TGCGCCAGCAGCCAAGTTGGGACAAGACTCAACTACTATGGCTACACCTTC. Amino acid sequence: CASSQVGTRLNYYGYTF.

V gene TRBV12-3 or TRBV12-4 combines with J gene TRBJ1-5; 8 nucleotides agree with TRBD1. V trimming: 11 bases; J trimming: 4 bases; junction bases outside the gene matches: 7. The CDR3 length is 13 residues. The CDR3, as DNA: TGTGCCTCCCAGGGGGCATGGAATCAGCCCCAGCATTTT. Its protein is CASQGAWNQPQHF.

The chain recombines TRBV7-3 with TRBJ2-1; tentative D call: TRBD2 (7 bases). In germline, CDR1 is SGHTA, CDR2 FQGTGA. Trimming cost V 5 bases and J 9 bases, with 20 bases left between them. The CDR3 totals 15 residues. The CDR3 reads CASSPGASGAGEQFF. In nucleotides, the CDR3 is TGTGCCAGCAGCCCAGGGGCTAGCGGTGCGGGTGAGCAGTTCTTC. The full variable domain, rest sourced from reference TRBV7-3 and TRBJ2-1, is GAGVSQTPSNKVTEKGKYVELRCDPISGHTALYWYRQSLGQGPEFLIYFQGTGAADDSGLPNDRFFAVRPEGSVSTLKIQRTERGDSAVYLCASSPGASGAGEQFFGPGTRLTVL.

The CDR3 spells CAWSEGQNYGYTF. In DNA, the CDR3 is TGTGCCTGGAGCGAGGGACAGAACTATGGCTACACCTTC. The rearrangement joins TRBV30 to TRBJ1-2; 7 bases are a match to TRBD1. V was clipped by 3 bases and J by 2 bases; unmatched bases: 3. There are 13 residues in the CDR3. The germline V gene has CDR1 GTSNPN and CDR2 SVGIG (reference sequence). The full variable domain, in which reference TRBV30 and TRBJ1-2 provide the parts outside the CDR3, is SQTIHQWPATLVQPVGSPLSLECTVEGTSNPNLYWYRQAAGRGLQLLFYSVGIGQISSEVPQNLSASRPQDRQFILSSKKLLLSDSGFYLCAWSEGQNYGYTFGSGTRLTVV.

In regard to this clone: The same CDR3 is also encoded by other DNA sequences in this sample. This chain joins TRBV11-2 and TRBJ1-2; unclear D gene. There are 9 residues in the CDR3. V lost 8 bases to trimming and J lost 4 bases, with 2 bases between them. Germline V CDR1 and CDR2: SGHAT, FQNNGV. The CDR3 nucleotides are TGTGCCAGCGGCTATGGCTACACCTTC. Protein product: CASGYGYTF. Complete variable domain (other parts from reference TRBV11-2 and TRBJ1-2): EAGVAQSPRYKIIEKRQSVAFWCNPISGHATLYWYQQILGQGPKLLIQFQNNGVVDDSQLPKDRFSAERLKGVDSTLKIQPAKLEDSAVYLCASGYGYTFGSGTRLTVV.

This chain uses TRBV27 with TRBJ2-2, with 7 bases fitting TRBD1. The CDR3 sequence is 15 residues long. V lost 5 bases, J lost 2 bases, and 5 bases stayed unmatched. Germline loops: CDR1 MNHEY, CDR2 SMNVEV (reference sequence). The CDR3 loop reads CASSGDRVNTGELFF. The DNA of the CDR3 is TGTGCCAGCAGTGGAGACAGGGTAAACACCGGGGAGCTGTTTTTT.

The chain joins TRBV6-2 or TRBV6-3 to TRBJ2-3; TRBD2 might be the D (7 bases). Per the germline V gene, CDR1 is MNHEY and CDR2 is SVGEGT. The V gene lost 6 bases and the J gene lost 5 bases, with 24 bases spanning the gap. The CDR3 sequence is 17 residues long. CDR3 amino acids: CASSPGRGWVVEDTQYF. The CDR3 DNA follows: TGTGCCAGCAGCCCTGGGAGGGGGTGGGTGGTCGAAGATACGCAGTATTTT.

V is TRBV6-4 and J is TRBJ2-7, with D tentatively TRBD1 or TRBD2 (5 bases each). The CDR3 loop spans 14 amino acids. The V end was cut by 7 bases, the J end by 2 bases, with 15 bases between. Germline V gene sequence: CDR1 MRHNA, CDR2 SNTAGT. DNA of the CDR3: TGTGCCAGCAATTACCGGGACCAACCCTACGAGCAGTACTTC. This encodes CASNYRDQPYEQYF.

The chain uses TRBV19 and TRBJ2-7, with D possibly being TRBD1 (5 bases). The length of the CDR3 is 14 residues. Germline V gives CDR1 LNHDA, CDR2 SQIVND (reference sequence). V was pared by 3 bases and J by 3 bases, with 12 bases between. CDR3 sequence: CASSIRAQGYEQYF. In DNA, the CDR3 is TGTGCCAGTAGTATCAGGGCGCAGGGCTACGAGCAGTACTTC.

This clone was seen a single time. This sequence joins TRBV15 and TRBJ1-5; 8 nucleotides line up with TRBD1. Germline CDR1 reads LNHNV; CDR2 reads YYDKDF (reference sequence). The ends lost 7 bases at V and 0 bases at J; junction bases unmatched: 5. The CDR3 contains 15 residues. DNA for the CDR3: TGTGCCACCAAGGGACAGGAATATAGCAATCAGCCCCAGCATTTT. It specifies CATKGQEYSNQPQHF.

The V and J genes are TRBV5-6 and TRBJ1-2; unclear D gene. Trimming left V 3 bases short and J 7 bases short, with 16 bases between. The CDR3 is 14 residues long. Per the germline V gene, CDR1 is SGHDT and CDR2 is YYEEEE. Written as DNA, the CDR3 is TGTGCCAGCAGCTCCGTTACCCCTATGGGTGGCTACACCTTC. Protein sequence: CASSSVTPMGGYTF.

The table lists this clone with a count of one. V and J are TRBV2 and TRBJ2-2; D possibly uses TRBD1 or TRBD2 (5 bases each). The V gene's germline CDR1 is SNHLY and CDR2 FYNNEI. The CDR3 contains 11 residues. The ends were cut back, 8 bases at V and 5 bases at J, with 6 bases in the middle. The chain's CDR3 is CASGGTGELFF. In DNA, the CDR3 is TGTGCCAGCGGGGGTACCGGGGAGCTGTTTTTT.

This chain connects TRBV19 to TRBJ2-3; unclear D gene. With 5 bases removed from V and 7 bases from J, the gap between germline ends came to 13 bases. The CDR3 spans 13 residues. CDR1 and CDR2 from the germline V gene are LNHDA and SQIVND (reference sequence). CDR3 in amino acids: CASSALPSNTQYF. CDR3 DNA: TGTGCCAGTAGTGCCCTCCCGTCGAATACGCAGTATTTT.

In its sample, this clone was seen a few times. CDR3 region: CASRYNYRGPFSGANVLTF. DNA for the CDR3: TGTGCCAGCAGATACAACTACCGGGGGCCATTCTCTGGGGCCAACGTCCTGACTTTC. The chain joins TRBV27 to TRBJ2-6; D might be TRBD1 or TRBD2, each matching 6 bases. Trimming pared 6 bases from V and 0 bases from J, leaving 21 bases between. The CDR3 sequence is 19 residues long. The V gene's germline CDR1 is MNHEY and CDR2 SMNVEV (reference sequence).

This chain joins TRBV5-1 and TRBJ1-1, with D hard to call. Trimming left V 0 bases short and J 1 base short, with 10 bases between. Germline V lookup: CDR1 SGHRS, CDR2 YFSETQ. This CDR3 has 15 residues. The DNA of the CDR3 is TGCGCCAGCAGCTTGGGGGTGACGGGGAACACTGAAGCTTTCTTT. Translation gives CASSLGVTGNTEAFF.

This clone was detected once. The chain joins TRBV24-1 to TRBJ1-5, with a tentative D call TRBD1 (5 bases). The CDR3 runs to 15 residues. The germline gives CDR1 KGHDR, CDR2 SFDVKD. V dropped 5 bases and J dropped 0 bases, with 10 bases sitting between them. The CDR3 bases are TGTGCCACCAGTGGTGACAGTGATAGCAATCAGCCCCAGCATTTT. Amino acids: CATSGDSDSNQPQHF.